This T cell receptor (beta chain) was sequenced during a study of CD8 T cells in Susac syndrome. Study-wide background: When blood was drawn, patients with Susac syndrome were on intravenous immunoglobulin alone, on corticosteroids, or therapy-naive. Whole-study results and caveats: Susac CD8+ clonal expansion peaked in TEMRA cells and active patients.

The authors carried out high-throughput sequencing of TCR beta. They applied it to CD8+ and CD4+ T cells obtained from blood. CD8+ and CD4+ T cells were negatively isolated; TEMRA cells were FACS-enriched. Worth noting for this clonotype: Its target is unknown.

RNA, at about 0.45 to 1 ug, was reverse transcribed with random hexamers. TCRdb analysed the immunoSEQ multiplex PCR reads with MiXCR anew, one entry per CDR3 protein. Among roughly 110,000 distinct CDR3 sequences listed, approximately 94% were seen once. V lost 4 bases and J 4 bases, leaving 11 bases between the germline ends. Looked up from germline, CDR1 is SGHRS and CDR2 is YFSETQ. The CDR3 totals 13 residues. The chain has TRBV5-1 and TRBJ2-5; weak D call: TRBD1 (6 bases). The specimen sequenced was CD8+ T cells from PBMCs. The source is a human donor with Susac syndrome. In DNA form, the CDR3 reads TGCGCCAGCAGCCCGGGACATTTAGAGACCCAGTACTTC. Translating it yields CASSPGHLETQYF.